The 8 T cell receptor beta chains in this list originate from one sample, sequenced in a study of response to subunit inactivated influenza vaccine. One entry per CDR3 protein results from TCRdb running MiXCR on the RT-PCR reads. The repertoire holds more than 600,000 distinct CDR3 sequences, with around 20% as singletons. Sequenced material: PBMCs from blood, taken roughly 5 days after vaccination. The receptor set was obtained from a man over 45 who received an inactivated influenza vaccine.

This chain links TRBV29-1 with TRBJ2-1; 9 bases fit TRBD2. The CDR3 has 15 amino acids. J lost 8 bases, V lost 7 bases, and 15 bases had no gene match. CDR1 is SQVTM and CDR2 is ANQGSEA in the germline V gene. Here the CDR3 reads CSAPRLGGGAYEQFF. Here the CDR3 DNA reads TGCAGCGCCCCCCGGCTGGGCGGGGGGGCCTATGAGCAGTTCTTC.

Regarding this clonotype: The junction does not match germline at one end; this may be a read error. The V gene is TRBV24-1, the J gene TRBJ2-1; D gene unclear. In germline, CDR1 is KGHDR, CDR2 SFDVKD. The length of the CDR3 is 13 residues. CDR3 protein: CAARSALYNEQFF. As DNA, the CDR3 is TGTGCCGCCAGATCAGCTTTGTACAATGAGCAGTTCTTC.

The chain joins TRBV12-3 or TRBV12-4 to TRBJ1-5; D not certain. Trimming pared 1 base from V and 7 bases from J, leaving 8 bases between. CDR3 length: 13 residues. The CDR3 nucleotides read TGTGCCAGCAGTTTAGAGGGATGGCAGCCCCAGCATTTT. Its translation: CASSLEGWQPQHF.

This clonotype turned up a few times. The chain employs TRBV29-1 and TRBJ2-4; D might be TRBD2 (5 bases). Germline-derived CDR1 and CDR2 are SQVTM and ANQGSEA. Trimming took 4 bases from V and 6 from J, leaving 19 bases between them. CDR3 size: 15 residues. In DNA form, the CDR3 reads TGCAGCGTTGTCCTAACCGCGGACTCTGGAAACATTCAGTACTTC. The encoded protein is CSVVLTADSGNIQYF.

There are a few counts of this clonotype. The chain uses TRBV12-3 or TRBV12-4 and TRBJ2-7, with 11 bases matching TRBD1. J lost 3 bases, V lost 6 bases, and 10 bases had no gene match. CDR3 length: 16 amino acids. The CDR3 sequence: CASSRNLGQGVYEQYF. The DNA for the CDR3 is TGTGCCAGCAGCCGCAACCTGGGACAGGGGGTCTACGAGCAGTACTTC.

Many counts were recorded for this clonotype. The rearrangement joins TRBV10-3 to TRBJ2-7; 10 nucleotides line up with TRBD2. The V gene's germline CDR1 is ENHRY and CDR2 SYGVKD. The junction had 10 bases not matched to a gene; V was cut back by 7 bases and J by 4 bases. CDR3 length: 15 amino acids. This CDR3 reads CAITTGLAGDYEQYF. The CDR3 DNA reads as TGTGCCATCACCACCGGGCTAGCGGGGGATTACGAGCAGTACTTC.

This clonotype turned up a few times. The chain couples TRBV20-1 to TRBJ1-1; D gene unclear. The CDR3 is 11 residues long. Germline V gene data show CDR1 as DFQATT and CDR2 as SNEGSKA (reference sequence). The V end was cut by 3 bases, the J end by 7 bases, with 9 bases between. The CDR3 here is CSASRAFEAFF. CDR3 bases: TGCAGTGCTAGTCGGGCCTTTGAAGCTTTCTTT.

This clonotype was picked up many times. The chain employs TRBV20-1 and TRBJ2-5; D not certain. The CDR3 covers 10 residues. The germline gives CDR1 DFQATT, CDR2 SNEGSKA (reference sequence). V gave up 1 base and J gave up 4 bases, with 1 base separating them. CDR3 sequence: CSARVETQYF. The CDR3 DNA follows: TGCAGTGCTAGAGTAGAGACCCAGTACTTC.